This record looks at one T cell receptor beta chain sequence and its context. Its specificity is not known. The CDR3 spans 14 residues. CDR1 and CDR2 (germline): LNHNV, YYDKDF (reference sequence). Trimming removed 6 bases at V and 2 bases at J, with 14 bases between. The data are from a study of OX40 agonist ivuxolimab in advanced cancers. Study outcomes and limitations: Among some nonresponders, normalized T-cell clonal expansion was also low. The specificity for antigen of the expanded peripheral T cells was not determined. CD8+ T cells were the subset that, on average, had more expanded clones than CD4+.

Measured with immunoSEQ multiplex PCR; TCRdb has only the in-frame clones, and not every one. Of 77,000 or so clones in the sample, 88% were seen once. The chain uses TRBV15 and TRBJ2-7; D may be TRBD1 or TRBD2 (6 bases each). The source of this sequence is an adult with an advanced solid tumor such as melanoma, head and neck, liver or kidney cancer. The sequences come from CD4+ or CD8+ T cells sorted from blood, collected in a trial of the OX40 agonist ivuxolimab. The CDR3 bases are TGTGCCACCAGTAGGGGGACTTTCGCCTACGAGCAGTACTTC. Translation: CATSRGTFAYEQYF.